The text below deals with one T cell receptor (beta chain). What it binds is unknown. Only in-frame clones appear in the TCRdb table, and some are missing; sequencing was by immunoSEQ multiplex PCR. The sample holds about 11,000 clones, roughly 90% seen once. The selected patients with pancreatic ductal adenocarcinoma had surgery but no neoadjuvant therapy. These data come from a study of T cells in pancreatic ductal adenocarcinoma. Study findings and constraints: Enrichment of CD45RO+ effector over naive T cells in tumors may bias clonality.

V was trimmed by 0 bases and J by 2 bases, leaving 14 bases between them. Germline V gives CDR1 SGHRS, CDR2 YFSETQ. There are 16 residues in the CDR3. The source of this sequence is a human donor with pancreatic ductal adenocarcinoma. The chain recombines TRBV5-1 with TRBJ2-5; D may be TRBD2 (6 bases). The sequencing sample was made of PBMCs. This CDR3 is CASSLEGTPLQETQYF. The CDR3 DNA follows: TGCGCCAGCAGCTTGGAAGGGACTCCTTTACAAGAGACCCAGTACTTC.